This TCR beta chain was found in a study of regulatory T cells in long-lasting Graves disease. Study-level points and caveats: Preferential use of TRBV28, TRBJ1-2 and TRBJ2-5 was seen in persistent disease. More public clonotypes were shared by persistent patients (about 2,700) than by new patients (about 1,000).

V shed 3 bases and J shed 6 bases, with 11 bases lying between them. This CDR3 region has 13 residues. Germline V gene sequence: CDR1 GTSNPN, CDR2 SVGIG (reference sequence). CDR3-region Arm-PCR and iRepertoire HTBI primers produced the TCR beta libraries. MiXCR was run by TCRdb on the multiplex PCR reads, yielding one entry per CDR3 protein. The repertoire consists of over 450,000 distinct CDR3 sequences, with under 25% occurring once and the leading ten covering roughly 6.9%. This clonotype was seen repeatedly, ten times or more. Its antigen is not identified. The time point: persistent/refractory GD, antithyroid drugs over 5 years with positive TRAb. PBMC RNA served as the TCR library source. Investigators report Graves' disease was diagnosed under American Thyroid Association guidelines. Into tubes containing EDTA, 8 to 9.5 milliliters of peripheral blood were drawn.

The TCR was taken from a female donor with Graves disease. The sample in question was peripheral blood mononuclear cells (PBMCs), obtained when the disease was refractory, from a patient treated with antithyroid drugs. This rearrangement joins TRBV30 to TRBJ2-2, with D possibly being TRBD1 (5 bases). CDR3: CAWSLRVSGELFF. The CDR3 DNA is TGTGCCTGGAGCCTCAGGGTATCCGGGGAGCTGTTTTTT.